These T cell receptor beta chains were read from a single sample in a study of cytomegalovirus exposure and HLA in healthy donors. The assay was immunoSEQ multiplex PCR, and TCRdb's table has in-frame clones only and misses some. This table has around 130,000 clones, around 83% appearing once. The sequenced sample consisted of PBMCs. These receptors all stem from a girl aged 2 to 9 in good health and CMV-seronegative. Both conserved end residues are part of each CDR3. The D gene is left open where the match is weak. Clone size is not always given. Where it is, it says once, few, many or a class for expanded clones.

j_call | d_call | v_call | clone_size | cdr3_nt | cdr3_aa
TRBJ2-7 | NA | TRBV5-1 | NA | TGCGCCAGCAGCCCCGGACTGCACTACGAGCAGTACTTC | CASSPGLHYEQYF
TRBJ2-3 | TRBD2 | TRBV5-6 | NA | TGTGCCAGCAGCTCAACTAGCGGGGGGGCGGATACGCAGTATTTT | CASSSTSGGADTQYF
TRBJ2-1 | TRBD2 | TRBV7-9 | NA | TGTGCCAGCAGCTCACCTAGCGGGAAGTCAGAGAATGAGCAGTTCTTC | CASSSPSGKSENEQFF
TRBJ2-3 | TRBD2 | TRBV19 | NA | TGTGCCAGCAGCCCCGGACTAGCGGGGGTGGATACGCAGTATTTT | CASSPGLAGVDTQYF
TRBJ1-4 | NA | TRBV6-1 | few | TGTGCCAGCGGCCATGGGGGCCAAGATGAAAAACTGTTTTTT | CASGHGGQDEKLFF
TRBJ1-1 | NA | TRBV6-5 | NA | TGTGCCAGCAACTTGGGCCCTAACACTGAAGCTTTCTTT | CASNLGPNTEAFF
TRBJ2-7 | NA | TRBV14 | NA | TGTGCCAGCAGCCAAGAGGATGGGCCGCCCTACGAGCAGTACTTC | CASSQEDGPPYEQYF
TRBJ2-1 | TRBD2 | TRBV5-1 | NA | TGCGCCAGCAGCCCCGGACTAGCGGGGATAGATTACATGATCTTC | CASSPGLAGIDYMIF
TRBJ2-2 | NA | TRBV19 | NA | TGTGCCAGTAGTAGGGGGGTTGGAGTCGGATCCGGGGAGCTGTTTTTT | CASSRGVGVGSGELFF
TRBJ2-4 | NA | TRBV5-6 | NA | TGTGCCAGCAGCTTGTGGGGGGATCCCAACATTCAGTACTTC | CASSLWGDPNIQYF
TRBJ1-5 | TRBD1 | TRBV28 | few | TGTGCCAGCAGTTCCTTGGGACAGGGAGAACAGCCCCAGCATTTT | CASSSLGQGEQPQHF
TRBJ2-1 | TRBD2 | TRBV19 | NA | TGTGCCAGTAGTATGGGGACTAGTTTTTATGAGCAGTTCTTC | CASSMGTSFYEQFF
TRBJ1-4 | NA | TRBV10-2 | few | TGCGCCAGCAGTGAACGACGGAGAAATGAAAAACTGTTTTTT | CASSERRRNEKLFF
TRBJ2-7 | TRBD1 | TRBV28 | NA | TGTGCCAGCAGTCTAGACAGGGGACACACCTACGAGCAGTACTTC | CASSLDRGHTYEQYF
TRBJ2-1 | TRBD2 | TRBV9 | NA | TGTGCCAGCAGCGATAGCGGGGGGGCTTACAATGAGCAGTTCTTC | CASSDSGGAYNEQFF
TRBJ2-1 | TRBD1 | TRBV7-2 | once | TGTGCCAGCAGCACCGGACAGGACTACAATGAGCAGTTCTTC | CASSTGQDYNEQFF
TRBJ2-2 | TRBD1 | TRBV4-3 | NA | TGCGCCAGCAGCCAACTTCCCCGGACAGGGTCGAACACCGGGGAGCTGTTTTTT | CASSQLPRTGSNTGELFF
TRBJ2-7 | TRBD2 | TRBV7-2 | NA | TGTGCCAGCAGCTTAGTGGCTAGCGGGAGTTACGAGCAGTACTTC | CASSLVASGSYEQYF
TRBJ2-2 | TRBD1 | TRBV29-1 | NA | TGCAGCGTTGAGGAGACAGGGGGTATCGGGGAGCTGTTTTTT | CSVEETGGIGELFF
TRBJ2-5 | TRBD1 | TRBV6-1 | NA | TGTGCCAGCAGTGAAATCGGGACAGCGTTACAAGAGACCCAGTACTTC | CASSEIGTALQETQYF
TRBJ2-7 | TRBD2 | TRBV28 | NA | TGTGCCAGCAGTTCTCGACTAGCGGGAGCCTACGAGCAGTACTTC | CASSSRLAGAYEQYF
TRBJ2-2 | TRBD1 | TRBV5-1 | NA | TGCGCCAGCAGCTTGGAGGGGACAGGAGGACGGGTGTACACCGGGGAGCTGTTTTTT | CASSLEGTGGRVYTGELFF
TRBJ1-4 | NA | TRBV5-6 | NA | TGTGCCAGCAGCTTTCGGGCAACTAATGAAAAACTGTTTTTT | CASSFRATNEKLFF